This passage covers 8 T cell receptor beta chains from one sample sequenced in a study of Ad26.COV2.S vaccination and SARS-CoV-2 variants. Specified treatment: some 20 received Ad26.COV2.S at low or high dose, single or two shots; roughly five received placebo; per-sample allocation not given. Specimen acquisition occurred on day 63 following the initial vaccine or placebo injection. The protocol was immunoSEQ multiplex PCR, while the TCRdb copy is restricted to in-frame clones and leaves out a portion. This table holds 440,000 or so clones, about 90% found once. Source: peripheral blood, taken in a trial of Ad26.COV2.S vaccine versus placebo. These receptors all come from a person between 18 and 65 years old who received the Ad26.COV2.S COVID-19 vaccine or a placebo.

The V and J genes are TRBV4-3 and TRBJ2-7, with TRBD1 as a possible D gene (6 bases). This CDR3 has 17 residues. Per the germline V gene, CDR1 is LGHNA and CDR2 is YSLEER. The ends were cut back, 3 bases at V and 0 bases at J, with 18 bases in the middle. The CDR3 DNA sequence: TGCGCCAGCAGCCAGGCCCATACAGGGATTAGCTCCTACGAGCAGTACTTC. Encoded protein: CASSQAHTGISSYEQYF.

V usage is TRBV7-9 and J usage is TRBJ2-7; D call uncertain. This CDR3 region has 15 residues. Germline assignment: CDR1 SEHNR and CDR2 FQNEAQ (reference sequence). V lost 0 bases to trimming and J lost 3 bases, with 12 bases between them. The CDR3 bases are TGTGCCAGCAGCTTAGCGTTGGTAACAGACTACGAGCAGTACTTC. It is translated as CASSLALVTDYEQYF. The full variable domain, rest sourced from reference TRBV7-9 and TRBJ2-7, is DTGVSQNPRHKITKRGQNVTFRCDPISEHNRLYWYRQTLGQGPEFLTYFQNEAQLEKSRLLSDRFSAERPKGSFSTLEIQRTEQGDSAMYLCASSLALVTDYEQYFGPGTRLTVT.

The chain links TRBV5-5 to TRBJ1-2; 7 nucleotides align to TRBD1. V dropped 4 bases and J dropped 7; count of bases not matched to a gene: 7. CDR1 is SGHKS, CDR2 YYEKEE, per germline (reference sequence). The CDR3 is 13 residues long. The CDR3 DNA follows: TGTGCCAGCAGCCAAGGGACAGCTGGTGGCTACACCTTC. This codes for CASSQGTAGGYTF.

The count of this clone is one. CDR3: CASSYLAGGLNEQFF. The CDR3 coding sequence is TGTGCCAGCAGTTACCTTGCAGGGGGGTTGAATGAGCAGTTCTTC. The chain carries TRBV6-5 and TRBJ2-1; D is possibly TRBD1 (7 bases). The germline V gene encodes CDR1 MNHEY and CDR2 SVGAGI. The CDR3 consists of 15 residues. With 2 bases removed from V and 7 bases from J, the gap between germline ends came to 15 bases.

The chain couples TRBV9 to TRBJ2-7, with D perhaps TRBD1 (6 bases). Trimming took off 3 bases at V and 0 bases at J, with 16 bases between the two ends. CDR3 length equals 16 residues. Germline-derived CDR1 and CDR2 are SGDLS and YYNGEE. CDR3 in amino acids: CASSADRHVSSYEQYF. Written as DNA, the CDR3 is TGTGCCAGCAGCGCGGACAGACACGTTAGCTCCTACGAGCAGTACTTC.

The chain recombines TRBV18 with TRBJ1-3; D is ambiguous. The CDR3 runs to 17 residues. Germline V gene sequence: CDR1 KGHSH, CDR2 LQKENI. V gave up 3 bases and J gave up 0 bases, with 15 bases separating them. The DNA of the CDR3 is TGTGCCAGCTCACCGATAAGCCCTAGAGGCTCTGGAAACACCATATATTTT. Amino acid sequence: CASSPISPRGSGNTIYF.

The chain couples TRBV7-2 to TRBJ2-7; D might be TRBD2 (6 bases). Germline V gives CDR1 SGHTA, CDR2 FQGNSA. Trimming removed 6 bases at V and 6 bases at J, with 15 bases between. The CDR3 has 13 amino acids. The CDR3 nucleotides read TGTGCCAGCAGGGAGGGACCTCACATCGAGCAGTACTTC. Its translation is CASREGPHIEQYF.

This chain links TRBV6-2 or TRBV6-3 with TRBJ2-1; no clear D gene. V shed 5 bases and J shed 4 bases, with 9 bases lying between them. This CDR3 is 13 amino acids long. Germline V lookup: CDR1 MNHEY, CDR2 SVGEGT. The CDR3 here is CASSTHRYNEQFF. CDR3 coding DNA: TGTGCCAGCAGTACGCATCGATACAATGAGCAGTTCTTC.